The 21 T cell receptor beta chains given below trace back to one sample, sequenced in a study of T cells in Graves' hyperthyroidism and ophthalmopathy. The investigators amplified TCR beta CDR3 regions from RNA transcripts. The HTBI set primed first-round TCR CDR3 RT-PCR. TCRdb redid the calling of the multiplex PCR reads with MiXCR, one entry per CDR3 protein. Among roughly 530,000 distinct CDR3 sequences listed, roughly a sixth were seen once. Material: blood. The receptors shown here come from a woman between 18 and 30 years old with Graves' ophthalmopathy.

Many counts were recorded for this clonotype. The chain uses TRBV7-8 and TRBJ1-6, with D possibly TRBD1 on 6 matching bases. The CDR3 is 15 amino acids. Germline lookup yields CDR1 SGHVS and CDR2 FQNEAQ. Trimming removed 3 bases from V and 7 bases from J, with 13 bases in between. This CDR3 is CASSLDSTRNSPLHF. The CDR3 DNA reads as TGTGCCAGCAGCTTGGACAGTACTCGGAATTCACCCCTCCACTTT.

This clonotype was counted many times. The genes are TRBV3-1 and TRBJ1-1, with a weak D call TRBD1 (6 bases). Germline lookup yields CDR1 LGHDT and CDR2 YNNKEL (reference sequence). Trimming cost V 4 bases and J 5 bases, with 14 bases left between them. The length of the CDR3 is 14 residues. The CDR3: CASSLQGGKTEAFF. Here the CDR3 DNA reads TGTGCCAGCAGCCTACAGGGAGGAAAAACTGAAGCTTTCTTT.

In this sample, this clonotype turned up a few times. This CDR3 reads CASSMDLSSGNTIYF. The CDR3, as DNA: TGTGCCAGCTCTATGGACCTTAGCTCTGGAAACACCATATATTTT. This chain connects TRBV2 to TRBJ1-3; D is ambiguous. Germline loops: CDR1 SNHLY, CDR2 FYNNEI. Trimming removed 8 bases from V and 0 bases from J, with 14 bases in between. This CDR3 spans 15 amino acids.

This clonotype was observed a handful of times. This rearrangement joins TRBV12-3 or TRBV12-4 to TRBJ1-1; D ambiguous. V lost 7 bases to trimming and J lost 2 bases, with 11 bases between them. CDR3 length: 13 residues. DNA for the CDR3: TGTGCCAGCAAACCCGTCCAAAACACTGAAGCTTTCTTT. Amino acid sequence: CASKPVQNTEAFF.

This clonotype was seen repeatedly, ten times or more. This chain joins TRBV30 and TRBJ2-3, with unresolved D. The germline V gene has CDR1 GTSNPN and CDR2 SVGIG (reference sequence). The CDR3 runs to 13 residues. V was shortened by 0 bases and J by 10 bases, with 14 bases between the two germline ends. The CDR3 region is CAWSVLARGAQYF. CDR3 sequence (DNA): TGTGCCTGGAGTGTGCTGGCCCGTGGGGCGCAGTATTTT.

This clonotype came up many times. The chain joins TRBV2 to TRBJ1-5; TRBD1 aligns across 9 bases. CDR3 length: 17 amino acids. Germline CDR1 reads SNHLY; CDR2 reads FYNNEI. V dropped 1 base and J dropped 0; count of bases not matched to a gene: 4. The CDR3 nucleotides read TGTGCCAGCAGTGAAGTTGGGACAGGGTATAGCAATCAGCCCCAGCATTTT. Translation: CASSEVGTGYSNQPQHF.

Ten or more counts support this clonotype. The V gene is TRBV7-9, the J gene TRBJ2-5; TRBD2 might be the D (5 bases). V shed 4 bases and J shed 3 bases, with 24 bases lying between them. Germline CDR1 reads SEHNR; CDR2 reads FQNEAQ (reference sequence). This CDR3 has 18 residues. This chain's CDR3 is CASSWRIRTARQEETQYF. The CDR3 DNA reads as TGTGCCAGCAGCTGGAGGATAAGGACCGCGAGACAAGAAGAGACCCAGTACTTC.

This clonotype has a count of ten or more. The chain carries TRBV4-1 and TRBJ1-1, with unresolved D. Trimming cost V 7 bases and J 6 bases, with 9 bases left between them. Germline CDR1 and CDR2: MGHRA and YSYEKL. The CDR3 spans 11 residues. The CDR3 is CASTKSAEAFF. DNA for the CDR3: TGCGCCAGCACTAAAAGCGCTGAAGCTTTCTTT.

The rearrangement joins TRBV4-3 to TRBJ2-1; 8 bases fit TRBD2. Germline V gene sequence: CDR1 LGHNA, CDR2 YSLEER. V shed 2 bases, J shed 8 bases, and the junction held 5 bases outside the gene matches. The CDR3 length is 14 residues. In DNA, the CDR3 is TGCGCCAGCAGCCAAAACGGGGGGGGGCATGAGCAGTTCTTC. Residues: CASSQNGGGHEQFF.

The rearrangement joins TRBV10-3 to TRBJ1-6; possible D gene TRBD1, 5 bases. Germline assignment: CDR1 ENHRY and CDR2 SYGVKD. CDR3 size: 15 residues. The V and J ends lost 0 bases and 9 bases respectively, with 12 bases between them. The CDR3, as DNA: TGTGCCATCAGTGAGTCGCCTGGGGGGGTTTCACCCCTCCACTTT. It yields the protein CAISESPGGVSPLHF.

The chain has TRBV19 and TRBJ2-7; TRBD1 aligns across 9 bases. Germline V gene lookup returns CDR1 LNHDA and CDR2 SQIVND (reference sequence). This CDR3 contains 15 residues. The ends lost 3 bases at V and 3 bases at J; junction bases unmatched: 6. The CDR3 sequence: CASSIPGQGHYEQYF. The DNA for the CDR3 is TGTGCCAGTAGTATCCCGGGACAGGGCCACTACGAGCAGTACTTC.

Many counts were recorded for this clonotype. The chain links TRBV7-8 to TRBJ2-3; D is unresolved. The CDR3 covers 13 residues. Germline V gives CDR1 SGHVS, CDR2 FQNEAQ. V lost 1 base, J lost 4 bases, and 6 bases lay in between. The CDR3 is CASSLGGSDTQYF. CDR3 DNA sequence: TGTGCCAGCAGCTTAGGTGGCTCAGATACGCAGTATTTT. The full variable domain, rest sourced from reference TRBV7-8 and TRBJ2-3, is GAGVSQSPRYKVAKRGQDVALRCDPISGHVSLFWYQQALGQGPEFLTYFQNEAQLDKSGLPSDRFFAERPEGSVSTLKIQRTQQEDSAVYLCASSLGGSDTQYFGPGTRLTVL.

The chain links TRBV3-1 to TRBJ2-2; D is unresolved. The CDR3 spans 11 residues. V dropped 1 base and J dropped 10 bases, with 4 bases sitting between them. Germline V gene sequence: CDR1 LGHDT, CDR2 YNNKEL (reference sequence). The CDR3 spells CASSQGEELFF. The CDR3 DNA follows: TGTGCCAGCAGCCAAGGGGAGGAGCTGTTTTTT. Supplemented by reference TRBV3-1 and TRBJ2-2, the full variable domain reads DTAVSQTPKYLVTQMGNDKSIKCEQNLGHDTMYWYKQDSKKFLKIMFSYNNKELIINETVPNRFSPKSPDKAHLNLHINSLELGDSAVYFCASSQGEELFFGEGSRLTVL.

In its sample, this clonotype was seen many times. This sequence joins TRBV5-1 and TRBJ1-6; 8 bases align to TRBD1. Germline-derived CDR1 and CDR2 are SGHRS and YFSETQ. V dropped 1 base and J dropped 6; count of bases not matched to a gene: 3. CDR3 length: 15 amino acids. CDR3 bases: TGCGCCAGCAGCTTGCAGGGGGCGCTTAATTCACCCCTCCACTTT. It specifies CASSLQGALNSPLHF.

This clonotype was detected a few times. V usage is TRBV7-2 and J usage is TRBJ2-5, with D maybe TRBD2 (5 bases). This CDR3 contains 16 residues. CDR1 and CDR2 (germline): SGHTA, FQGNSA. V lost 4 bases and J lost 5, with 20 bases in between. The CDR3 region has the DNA TGTGCCAGCAGCTGGGCATACCCTGGGGAGCCGGAGACCCAGTACTTC. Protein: CASSWAYPGEPETQYF.

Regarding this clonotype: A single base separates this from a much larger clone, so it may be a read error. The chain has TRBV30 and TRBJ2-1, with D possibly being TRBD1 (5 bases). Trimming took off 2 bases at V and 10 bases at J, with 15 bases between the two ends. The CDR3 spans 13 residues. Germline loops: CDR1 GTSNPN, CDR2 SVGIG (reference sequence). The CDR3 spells CAWSKTVGREQFF. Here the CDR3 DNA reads TGTGCCTGGAGTAAGACAGTGGGAAGGGAGCAGTTCTTC.

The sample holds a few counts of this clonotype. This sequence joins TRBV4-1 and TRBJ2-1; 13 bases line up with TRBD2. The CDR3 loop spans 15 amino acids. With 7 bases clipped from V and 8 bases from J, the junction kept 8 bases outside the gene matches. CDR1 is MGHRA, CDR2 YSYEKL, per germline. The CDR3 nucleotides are TGCGCCAGCACCCCTACTAGCGGGAGGGGGGATGAGCAGTTCTTC. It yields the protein CASTPTSGRGDEQFF.

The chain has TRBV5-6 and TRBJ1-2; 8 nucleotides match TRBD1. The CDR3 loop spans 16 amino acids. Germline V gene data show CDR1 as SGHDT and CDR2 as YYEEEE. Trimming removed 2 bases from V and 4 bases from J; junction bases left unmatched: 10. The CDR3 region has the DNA TGTGCCAGCAGCTTCGGGACAGGAGGTCACAGCTATGGCTACACCTTC. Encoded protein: CASSFGTGGHSYGYTF.

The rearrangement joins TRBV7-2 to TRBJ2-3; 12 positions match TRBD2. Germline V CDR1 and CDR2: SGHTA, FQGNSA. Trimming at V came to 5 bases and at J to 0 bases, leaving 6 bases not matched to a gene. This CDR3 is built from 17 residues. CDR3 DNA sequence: TGTGCCAGCAGCATGAGAACTAGCGGGGGGAGCACAGATACGCAGTATTTT. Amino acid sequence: CASSMRTSGGSTDTQYF.

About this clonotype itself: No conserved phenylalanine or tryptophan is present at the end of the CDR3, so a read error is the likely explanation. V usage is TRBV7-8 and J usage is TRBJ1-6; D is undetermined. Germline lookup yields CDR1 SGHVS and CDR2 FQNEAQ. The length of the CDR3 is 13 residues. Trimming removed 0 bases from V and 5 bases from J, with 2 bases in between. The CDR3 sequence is CASSLADNSPLHL. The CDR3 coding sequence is TGTGCCAGCAGCTTAGCTGATAATTCACCCCTCCACCTT.

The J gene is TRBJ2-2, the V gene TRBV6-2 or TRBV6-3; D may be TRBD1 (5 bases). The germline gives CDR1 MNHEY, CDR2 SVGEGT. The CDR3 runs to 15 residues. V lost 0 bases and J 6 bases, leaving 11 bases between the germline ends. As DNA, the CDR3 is TGTGCCAGCAGTTACTCAAGCAGGGCCCCCGGGGAGCTGTTTTTT. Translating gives CASSYSSRAPGELFF.